These 3 T cell receptor beta chains share one sample of origin, sequenced in a study of blood T cells in healthy people across ages. The authors ran a second PCR of about 6 to 12 cycles using a sample-barcoded 5' primer and a J-beta primer mix. MiXCR was run by TCRdb on the 5' RACE reads, yielding one entry per CDR3 protein. This repertoire shows approximately 800,000 distinct CDR3 sequences, 36% found once; its top ten account for around 13%. Sequencing input: blood. Every receptor here comes from a man younger than 35 in good health.

The rearrangement links TRBV9 to TRBJ2-1; D remains ambiguous. CDR1 and CDR2 (germline): SGDLS, YYNGEE. This CDR3 spans 12 amino acids. The ends were cut back, 3 bases at V and 10 bases at J, with 11 bases in the middle. CDR3 DNA: TGTGCCAGCAGCGCCCTCGGTGGCGAGCAGTTCTTC. It specifies CASSALGGEQFF. The full variable domain, rest sourced from reference TRBV9 and TRBJ2-1, is DSGVTQTPKHLITATGQRVTLRCSPRSGDLSVYWYQQSLDQGLQFLIQYYNGEERAKGNILERFSAQQFPDLHSELNLSSLELGDSALYFCASSALGGEQFFGPGTRLTVL.

The chain combines TRBV4-1 with TRBJ1-2; possible D gene TRBD1, 6 bases. Trimming pared 1 base from V and 5 bases from J, leaving 14 bases between. The germline CDR1 and CDR2 sequences are MGHRA and YSYEKL. This CDR3 spans 15 amino acids. This chain's CDR3 is CASSQAQGGGYGYTF. In nucleotides, the CDR3 is TGCGCCAGCAGCCAAGCCCAAGGGGGTGGTTATGGCTACACCTTC.

This clonotype was observed at least ten times. V and J are TRBV4-2 and TRBJ2-4, with a tentative D call TRBD1 (5 bases). CDR1 is LGHNA, CDR2 YNFKEQ, per germline. Trimming stripped 6 bases from V and 8 bases from J, with 20 bases between. CDR3 size: 15 residues. Here the CDR3 reads CASSTGPQARDIQYF. Here the CDR3 DNA reads TGTGCCAGCAGTACGGGCCCCCAGGCCAGGGACATTCAGTACTTC.